Listed below are T cell receptor beta chains from one sample, sequenced in a study of T cell responses to AZD1222 COVID-19 vaccine. Sequenced by immunoSEQ multiplex PCR; TCRdb stores in-frame clones only, minus some. The table lists about 75,000 clones, 80% to 90% of them singletons, with more than 15% in the top ten. Sequenced here: peripheral blood, sampled 28 days after the second AZD1222 dose. The origin of the receptors is an adult who received the AZD1222 COVID-19 vaccine. Each CDR3 is given with its conserved first and last residue. The D gene is left open where the match is weak. Part of the rows lack a size; the others show once, few, many or a class for expanded clones.

V gene	D gene	clone size	J gene	CDR3 DNA	CDR3 protein
TRBV29-1	TRBD1	-	TRBJ1-2	TGCAGCGTTGAAGAGGTCAGGGGGCCTTATGGCTACACCTTC	CSVEEVRGPYGYTF
TRBV6-5	-	-	TRBJ1-1	TGTGCCAGCAATCGGGGGGGGGCCACTGAAGCTTTCTTT	CASNRGGATEAFF
TRBV2	-	-	TRBJ1-1	TGTGCCAGCAGTGAACTTTGGCTAGGGTCCGAAGCTTTCTTT	CASSELWLGSEAFF
TRBV7-2	-	-	TRBJ1-2	TGTGCCAGCAGCTCGCGGGACTCCCGAGGGAGGGTAGATGGCTACACCTTC	CASSSRDSRGRVDGYTF
TRBV2	-	-	TRBJ2-7	TGTGCCAGCGAGCAGGAACCCACCTACGAGCAGTACTTC	CASEQEPTYEQYF
TRBV7-3	-	-	TRBJ1-1	TGTGCCAGCAGCTTAGCTGGGAACACTGAAGCTTTCTTT	CASSLAGNTEAFF
TRBV19	-	-	TRBJ2-3	TGTGCCAGTAGTATGCCCGGACTTCGGGTCACAGATACGCAGTATTTT	CASSMPGLRVTDTQYF
TRBV9	-	many	TRBJ2-1	TGTGCCAGCAGCTCCCGATACAATGAGCAGTTCTTC	CASSSRYNEQFF
TRBV30	-	-	TRBJ1-3	TGTGCCTGGAGTGATCTGGGGGGAGGAAACACCATATATTTT	CAWSDLGGGNTIYF
TRBV28	TRBD1	-	TRBJ1-4	TGTGCCAGCAGTTTACCCCTCGGACAGGGTGAAAAACTGTTTTTT	CASSLPLGQGEKLFF
TRBV3-1/TRBV3-2	-	-	TRBJ1-1	TGTGCCAGCGCAAAGGACAGACCGAACACTGAAGCTTTCTTT	CASAKDRPNTEAFF
TRBV29-1	TRBD1	-	TRBJ1-3	TGCAGCGTTGGGACCGGACAGGGCCCTGGAAACACCATATATTTT	CSVGTGQGPGNTIYF
TRBV4-2	TRBD1	-	TRBJ1-4	TGTGCCAGCAGCCAGGACAGGGGTAGGGGTGAAAAACTGTTTTTT	CASSQDRGRGEKLFF
TRBV7-8	-	-	TRBJ2-3	TGTGCCAGCAGCCCCAGAGGGGCCCTAAACGGAGGTACGCAGTATTTT	CASSPRGALNGGTQYF
TRBV6-2/TRBV6-3	-	-	TRBJ2-5	TGTGCCAGCAGTGCGTGGTCCGGGGCCGAGACCCAGTACTTC	CASSAWSGAETQYF
TRBV15	-	-	TRBJ2-6	TGTGCCACCAGCAGGGAGCTCTCTGGGGCCAACGTCCTGACTTTC	CATSRELSGANVLTF
TRBV7-8	-	-	TRBJ1-5	TGTGCCAGCAGCCTCCTCGAGCCCTGGTTTGGGGATCAGCCCCAGCATTTT	CASSLLEPWFGDQPQHF
TRBV6-5	-	-	TRBJ2-5	TGTGCCAGCAGTTACGACTTTCGGGGGACCCAGTACTTC	CASSYDFRGTQYF
TRBV5-1	-	-	TRBJ1-2	TGCGCCAGCAGCTTGGAAACGTATGGCTACACCTTC	CASSLETYGYTF
TRBV28	-	-	TRBJ1-2	TGTGCCAGCAGTCCCCAGACTAACTATGGCTACACCTTC	CASSPQTNYGYTF
TRBV30	-	-	TRBJ2-4	TGTGCCTGGAGTGTGCCTGGGATGGGCAACATTCAGTACTTC	CAWSVPGMGNIQYF
TRBV30	-	-	TRBJ1-1	TGTGCCTGGAGTGTACCTGGGGGTGGCACTGAAGCTTTCTTT	CAWSVPGGGTEAFF
TRBV7-2	-	-	TRBJ2-1	TGTGCCAGCAGCTTGGAGCGCTACGAGCAGTTCTTC	CASSLERYEQFF
TRBV4-2	TRBD2	-	TRBJ2-5	TGTGCCAGCAGCCAAGGGGGGCTAGCGGGGGCAGAGACCCAGTACTTC	CASSQGGLAGAETQYF
TRBV19	-	-	TRBJ2-1	TGTGGCCCCGGGCCGTTCACACCGTCCTACAATGAGCAGTTCTTC	CGPGPFTPSYNEQFF
TRBV27	-	-	TRBJ2-7	TGTGCCAGCAGTAGCGCAGGGGACGAGCAGTACTTC	CASSSAGDEQYF
TRBV12-5	TRBD1	-	TRBJ2-5	TGTGCTAGTGGTCCGGGACAGGGGTTTCGGGAGACCCAGTACTTC	CASGPGQGFRETQYF
TRBV7-6	-	-	TRBJ1-1	TGTGCCAGCAGCCCTTGGGGGGGGAACACTGAAGCTTTCTTT	CASSPWGGNTEAFF
TRBV5-4	-	once	TRBJ2-5	TGTGCCAGCAGCTTTGGCAGGGAAGAGACCCAGTACTTC	CASSFGREETQYF
TRBV2	-	once	TRBJ2-2	TGTGCCAGCCAAGCCGGGGTGAACACCGGGGAGCTGTTTTTT	CASQAGVNTGELFF
TRBV5-4	-	-	TRBJ1-5	TGTGCCAGCAGCTTGGTTCGGCTCAATCAGCCCCAGCATTTT	CASSLVRLNQPQHF
TRBV2	-	-	TRBJ2-5	TGTGCCAGCAGTGATCCTCCGGGGGAGACCCAGTACTTC	CASSDPPGETQYF
TRBV30	TRBD1	-	TRBJ1-6	TGTGCTGCGACCGGGACAGGGTTCGGGGCACCCCTCCACTTT	CAATGTGFGAPLHF
TRBV12-3/TRBV12-4	-	-	TRBJ1-1	TGTGCCAGCAGTTTAAGTGACAACACTGAAGCTTTCTTT	CASSLSDNTEAFF
TRBV5-1	-	few	TRBJ2-3	TGCGCCAGCAGTCCGGGACTTATTACAGATACGCAGTATTTT	CASSPGLITDTQYF
TRBV19	-	-	TRBJ2-7	TGTGCCAGTAGTATCTTTGAAAATCCCTACGAGCAGTACTTC	CASSIFENPYEQYF
TRBV24-1	TRBD1	once	TRBJ1-2	TGTGCCACTGGACAGGGGGCTGCATCTAACTATGGCTACACCTTC	CATGQGAASNYGYTF
TRBV29-1	-	-	TRBJ2-3	TGCAGCGTTGGAAACGAGATGCCAGATACGCAGTATTTT	CSVGNEMPDTQYF
TRBV10-3	TRBD1	-	TRBJ2-7	TGTGCCATCAGTGAGTTAACAGGGGACCCAAAGGACGGCGAGCAGTACTTC	CAISELTGDPKDGEQYF
TRBV15	TRBD1	-	TRBJ1-2	TGTGCCACCAGCAGGACAGGGCTCGGCTACACCTTC	CATSRTGLGYTF